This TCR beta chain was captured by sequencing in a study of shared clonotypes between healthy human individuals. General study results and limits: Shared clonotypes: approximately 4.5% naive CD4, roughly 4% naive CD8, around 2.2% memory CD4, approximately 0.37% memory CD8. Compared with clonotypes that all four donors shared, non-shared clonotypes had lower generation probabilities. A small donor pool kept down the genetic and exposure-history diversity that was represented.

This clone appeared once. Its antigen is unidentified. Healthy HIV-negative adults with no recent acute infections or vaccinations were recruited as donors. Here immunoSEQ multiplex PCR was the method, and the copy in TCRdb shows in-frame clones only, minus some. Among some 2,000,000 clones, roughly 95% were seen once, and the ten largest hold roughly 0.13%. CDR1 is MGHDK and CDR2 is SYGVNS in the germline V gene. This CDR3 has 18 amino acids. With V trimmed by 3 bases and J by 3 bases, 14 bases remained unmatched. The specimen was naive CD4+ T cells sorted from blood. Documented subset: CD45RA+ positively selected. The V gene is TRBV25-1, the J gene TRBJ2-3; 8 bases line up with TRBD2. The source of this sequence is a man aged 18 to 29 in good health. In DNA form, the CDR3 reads TGTGCCAGCAGTGATTATCCACTAACAGCGGGAGAAACAGATACGCAGTATTTT. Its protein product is CASSDYPLTAGETDTQYF.